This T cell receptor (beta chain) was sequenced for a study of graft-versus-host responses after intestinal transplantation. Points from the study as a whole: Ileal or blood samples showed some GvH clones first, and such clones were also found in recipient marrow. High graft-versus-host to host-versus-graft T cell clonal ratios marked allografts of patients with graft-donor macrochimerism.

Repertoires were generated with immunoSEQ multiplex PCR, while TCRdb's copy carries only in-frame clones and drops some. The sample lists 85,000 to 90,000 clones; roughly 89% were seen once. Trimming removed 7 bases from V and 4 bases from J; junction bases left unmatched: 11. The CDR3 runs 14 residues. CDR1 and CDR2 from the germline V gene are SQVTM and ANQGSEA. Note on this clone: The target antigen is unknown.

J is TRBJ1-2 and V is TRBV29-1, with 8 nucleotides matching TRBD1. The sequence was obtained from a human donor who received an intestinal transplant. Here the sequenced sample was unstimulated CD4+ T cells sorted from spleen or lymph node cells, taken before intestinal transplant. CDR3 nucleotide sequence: TGCAGCGCTACAGGGGGGGCAGTTCGCTATGGCTACACCTTC. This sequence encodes CSATGGAVRYGYTF.